This paragraph reports one T cell receptor (beta chain). This entry is derived from a study of blood T cell repertoires in COVID-19. Germline V lookup: CDR1 SEHNR, CDR2 FQNEAQ (reference sequence). This CDR3 region has 14 residues. V was cut by 5 bases and J by 4 bases, with 14 bases left in between. Libraries were prepared by immunoSEQ multiplex PCR; TCRdb keeps only in-frame clonotypes and omits some of them. The sample lists over 150,000 clones; about 86% were seen once. The receptor was isolated from a woman between 65 and 79 years old with COVID-19, enrolled during active disease. V usage is TRBV7-9 and J usage is TRBJ1-2, with D uncertain. Material for sequencing was peripheral blood. The CDR3 bases are TGTGCCAGCAGCGAGGGTCCGCCGAGCTATGGCTACACCTTC. Translation: CASSEGPPSYGYTF.